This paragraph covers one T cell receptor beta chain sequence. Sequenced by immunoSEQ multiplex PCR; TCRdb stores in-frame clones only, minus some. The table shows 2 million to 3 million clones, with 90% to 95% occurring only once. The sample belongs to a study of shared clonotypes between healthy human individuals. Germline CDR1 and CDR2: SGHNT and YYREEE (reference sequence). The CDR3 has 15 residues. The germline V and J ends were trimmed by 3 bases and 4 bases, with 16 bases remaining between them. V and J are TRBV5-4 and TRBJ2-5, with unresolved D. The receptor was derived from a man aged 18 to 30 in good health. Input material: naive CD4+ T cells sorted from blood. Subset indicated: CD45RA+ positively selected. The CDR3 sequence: CASSSDTGRGETQYF. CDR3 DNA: TGTGCCAGCAGCTCTGATACTGGTCGAGGAGAGACCCAGTACTTC.